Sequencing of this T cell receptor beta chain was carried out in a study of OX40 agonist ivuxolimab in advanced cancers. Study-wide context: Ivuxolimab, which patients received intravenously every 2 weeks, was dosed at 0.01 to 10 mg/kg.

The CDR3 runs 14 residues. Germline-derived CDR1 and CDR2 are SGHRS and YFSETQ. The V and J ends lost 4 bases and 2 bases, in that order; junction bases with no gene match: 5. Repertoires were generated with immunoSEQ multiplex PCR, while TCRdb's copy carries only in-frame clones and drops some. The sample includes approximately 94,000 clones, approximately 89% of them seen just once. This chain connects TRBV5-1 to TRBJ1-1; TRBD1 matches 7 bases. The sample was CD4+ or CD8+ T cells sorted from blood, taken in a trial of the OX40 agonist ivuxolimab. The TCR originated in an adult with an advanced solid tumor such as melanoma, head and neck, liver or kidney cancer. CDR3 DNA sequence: TGCGCCAGCAGCCCGGGGACAGCAAACACTGAAGCTTTCTTT. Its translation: CASSPGTANTEAFF.